Here is one T cell receptor (beta chain) with its context. This clonotype was detected only a few times. Its antigen has not been determined. Per-nucleotide qualities are absent, and no much larger clonotype sits a single base away. Library generation was performed with 5' RACE. The reads were generated on an Illumina HiSeq 2500. A second about 6 to 11 cycle PCR used a sample-barcoded 5' primer and a J-beta primer mix. A unique molecular identifier was introduced onto each TCR beta cDNA molecule by a template-switch 5' adaptor carrying 12 random nucleotides. Each sample yielded at least 2.5 million CDR3-containing paired-end reads. All of the RNA was converted into first-strand cDNA using the Mint cDNA synthesis kit, with a TRBC-specific oligonucleotide serving as the primer. All cDNA was treated with uracil-DNA glycosylase and then went through a first 18-cycle PCR with the universal primers M1SS and BC2_uni_R. As for the original processing: Each sample was normalized by randomly selecting 1 million high-quality reads, each carrying a distinct molecular identifier. Reads with shared molecular identifiers were discarded instead of being binned into consensus sequences. MiTCR, with a Q25 quality threshold and the strictest error-elimination algorithm, was used for CDR3 identification, clonotype clustering and error correction. A nonparametric unseen species model with Euler transformation was used to estimate a lower bound on total TCR beta diversity. TCRdb reran the public reads through fastp at Q25 and MiXCR, keeping productive beta chains. Merged by CDR3 protein, the rows form single entries marked with the most common genes and DNA. TCRdb, not the authors, supplied the V and J calls. The sample includes about 1.4 million distinct CDR3 sequences, with almost 60% observed a single time. The ten largest account for 5% to 7% of the sample.

This entry is derived from a study of blood T cells in healthy people across ages (dated by TCRdb to the mid-2010s). With regard to the full study: Template switching captured roughly one uniquely barcoded TCR beta cDNA molecule per two T cells in model experiments. To track age-related changes in TCR beta repertoire diversity, the study relied on deep sequencing normalized with unique cDNA molecular identifiers. Two additional independent replicas of 1 million unique cDNA reads from the same blood draw were analyzed for two donors (one aged 18 to 30 and one aged 80 or older). To avoid experimental bias, donors of different ages were spread randomly across the sequencing lanes. The donors were divided into four age groups: young (average around 17 years), middle-aged (about 41), aged (approximately 62) and long-lived (82). The research as a whole found: As age increased, observed TCR beta diversity per million T cells dropped in a roughly linear way, and a significant reduction was already evident by age about 40. A strong correlation was found between observed TCR beta diversity and the percentage of naive T cells measured by flow cytometry. Total diversity estimates from one million sequenced T cells were considered lower bounds and underestimates. Because profiling used bulk unsorted PBMCs, naive and antigen-experienced compartments could not be compared conclusively. The CMV infection status of donors was not known, potentially confounding age-related changes in expanded clonotypes. Compared with the aged group, the long-lived group had more naive CD4+ T cells, fewer expanded clones and increased TCR diversity, suggesting age selection.

Trimming accounts for 5 bases at V and 0 bases at J, while the number of junction bases matched to no gene is 4. CDR1 and CDR2 are read off the germline V gene (reference sequence) as DFQATT and SNEGSKA. Including the terminal cysteine and phenylalanine, the CDR3 comprises 13 residues. Left in the record is the CDR3 DNA by itself, 39 bases read in frame from the first base. Systemically healthy Caucasian individuals from Russia, 39 in total and aged about 6 to 90 years, were included as donors. Each donor gave 8 to 10 milliliters of peripheral blood, drawn into EDTA-treated Vacutainer tubes. PBMCs were isolated by Ficoll-Paque density-gradient centrifugation, with at least 6.5 million obtained per sample. Trizol reagent was used to extract total RNA from PBMCs, with at least 6 micrograms per sample. For every donor, an aliquot of PBMCs went through flow cytometry to measure the percentages of naive CD45RAhigh/CD27high T cells.

The source of this sequence is a young man in good health. The chain joins TRBV20-1 to TRBJ2-7; TRBD2 agrees with 7 junctional bases. Sequenced input: blood. The CDR3 reads as follows: CSALAGHSYEQYF. The nucleotide sequence is given as TGCAGTGCTTTAGCGGGCCACTCCTACGAGCAGTACTTC.